This is a list of T cell receptor beta chains from one sample in a study of blood T cell repertoires in COVID-19. TCRdb's copy holds only in-frame clones and misses some; the assay was immunoSEQ multiplex PCR. The data contain under 200,000 clones, around nine tenths of them singletons. The sequencing input was peripheral blood. These TCRs come from a man aged 18 to 30 with active or convalescent COVID-19. Both conserved end residues are trimmed from each CDR3. D genes are given only for firm matches.

V | D | CDR3
TRBV7-9 | TRBD1 | ASSSGQGASETLH
TRBV6-2/TRBV6-3 | TRBD2 | ASSSLAGVVEQY
TRBV10-3 | TRBD1 | AIRGTGDFDQPQH
TRBV6-5 | . | ASMWEPNEQY
TRBV4-1 | . | ASSQTGVNYGYT
TRBV6-4 | TRBD2 | ASSPSGGANEQF
TRBV24-1 | TRBD2 | ATSDPSQSGSIYNEQF
TRBV6-5 | TRBD2 | ASRTGGFHTGELF
TRBV4-2 | . | ASSTGQSSSYNSPLH
TRBV7-8 | . | ASSSVAPGAKNIQY
TRBV25-1 | TRBD1 | ASSIGTGAHNEQF
TRBV18 | . | ASSPGSQSYGYT
TRBV20-1 | . | SAGAYEQY
TRBV10-1 | TRBD1 | ASSPLDRGGETQY
TRBV2 | . | ASERDSNQPQH
TRBV12-3/TRBV12-4 | TRBD1 | ASTRDRGAEAF